These 21 T cell receptor beta chains originate from one sample sequenced in a study of shared clonotypes between healthy human individuals. The data were produced by immunoSEQ multiplex PCR, yet TCRdb's version contains in-frame clones alone and is incomplete. The data hold around 1.5 million clones, with around 98% observed a single time. The sequenced sample consisted of naive CD4+ T cells sorted from blood. Subset indicated: CD45RA+ positively selected. The origin of the receptors is a young man in good health.

As for this clone: The same CDR3 can be traced to other DNA sequences in this sample. V gene TRBV9 combines with J gene TRBJ2-5; a possible D gene is TRBD2 (7 bases). Trimming stripped 0 bases from V and 5 bases from J, with 11 bases between. Germline values: CDR1 SGDLS, CDR2 YYNGEE. The CDR3 contains 14 residues. The DNA of the CDR3 is TGTGCCAGCAGCGTAGGCGGGGGCGGCGAGACCCAGTACTTC. Translating it yields CASSVGGGGETQYF. Combining the CDR3 with reference TRBV9 and TRBJ2-5 gives the whole variable domain DSGVTQTPKHLITATGQRVTLRCSPRSGDLSVYWYQQSLDQGLQFLIQYYNGEERAKGNILERFSAQQFPDLHSELNLSSLELGDSALYFCASSVGGGGETQYFGPGTRLLVL.

The chain couples TRBV7-6 to TRBJ2-2; D not resolved. This CDR3 has 13 amino acids. The germline gives CDR1 SGHVS, CDR2 FNYEAQ. Trimming left V 2 bases short and J 5 bases short, with 6 bases between. CDR3 loop: CASSLRSTGELFF. The CDR3, as DNA: TGTGCCAGCAGCTTACGATCTACCGGGGAGCTGTTTTTT.

This chain uses TRBV7-2 with TRBJ2-7; D gene ambiguous. Per germline, CDR1 SGHTA and CDR2 FQGNSA. The CDR3 sequence is 13 residues long. Trimming cost V 4 bases and J 6 bases, with 13 bases left between them. CDR3 in DNA: TGTGCCAGCAGCTCCCAAGGAGTTAGCGAGCAGTACTTC. Protein product: CASSSQGVSEQYF.

V is TRBV28 and J is TRBJ2-5; TRBD1 is a possible D gene (6 bases). Germline V CDR1 and CDR2: MDHEN, SYDVKM. The CDR3 is 14 residues long. Trimming took 6 bases from V and 4 from J, leaving 15 bases between them. The chain's CDR3 is CASSHRVLRETQYF. For the CDR3, the DNA is TGTGCCAGCAGCCACAGGGTTTTACGAGAGACCCAGTACTTC. Supplemented by reference TRBV28 and TRBJ2-5, the full variable domain reads DVKVTQSSRYLVKRTGEKVFLECVQDMDHENMFWYRQDPGLGLRLIYFSYDVKMKEKGDIPEGYSVSREKKERFSLILESASTNQTSMYLCASSHRVLRETQYFGPGTRLLVL.

The V gene is TRBV6-1, the J gene TRBJ2-2; unclear D gene. This CDR3 region has 14 residues. V gave up 4 bases and J gave up 1 base, with 7 bases separating them. CDR1 and CDR2 from the germline V gene are MNHNS and SASEGT. CDR3 bases: TGTGCCAGCAGTGGAACGGTGAACACCGGGGAGCTGTTTTTT. Protein: CASSGTVNTGELFF.

The chain employs TRBV7-9 and TRBJ1-2; D is uncertain. From germline, CDR1 is SEHNR and CDR2 FQNEAQ (reference sequence). V was pared by 5 bases and J by 10 bases, with 14 bases between. This CDR3 spans 12 amino acids. The CDR3 protein is CASSPGLSPYTF. In nucleotides, the CDR3 is TGTGCCAGCAGCCCAGGACTTTCACCCTACACCTTC.

The J gene is TRBJ2-1, the V gene TRBV9; 9 bases are a match to TRBD2. Germline V lookup: CDR1 SGDLS, CDR2 YYNGEE. The J segment lost 0 bases and the V segment lost 0 bases, leaving 13 bases of the junction unmatched. This CDR3 comprises 20 residues. The CDR3 DNA reads TGTGCCAGCAGCGTAGACCCGGTCCGGCTAGCGGGAAGCTCCTACAATGAGCAGTTCTTC. This encodes CASSVDPVRLAGSSYNEQFF.

The rearrangement joins TRBV7-2 to TRBJ2-7; possibly TRBD2 for D (6 bases). This CDR3 has 14 residues. Germline V gene lookup returns CDR1 SGHTA and CDR2 FQGNSA. Trimming took 1 base from V and 3 from J, leaving 10 bases between them. The CDR3: CASSLETSSYEQYF. CDR3 in DNA: TGTGCCAGCAGCTTAGAAACTAGCAGCTACGAGCAGTACTTC.

The rearrangement links TRBV18 to TRBJ2-7, with 9 bases lining up with TRBD2. Germline V gene lookup returns CDR1 KGHSH and CDR2 LQKENI. Germline trimming cut 3 bases from V and 7 bases from J; bases unmatched to any gene: 7. CDR3 size: 14 residues. This chain's CDR3 is CASSPGLAQGEQYF. The CDR3, as DNA: TGTGCCAGCTCACCGGGACTAGCTCAGGGGGAGCAGTACTTC.

V usage is TRBV7-8 and J usage is TRBJ2-4; unclear D gene. This CDR3 region has 15 residues. Trimming left V 1 base short and J 1 base short, with 8 bases between. Germline V lookup: CDR1 SGHVS, CDR2 FQNEAQ. CDR3 region: CASSLGWGAKNIQYF. The DNA for the CDR3 is TGTGCCAGCAGCTTAGGGTGGGGTGCCAAAAACATTCAGTACTTC.

Regarding this clone: At the DNA level, this CDR3 is encoded by other sequences in the same sample as well. The chain joins TRBV5-1 to TRBJ2-2; a weak D match, TRBD2 (6 bases). V gave up 4 bases and J gave up 0 bases, with 7 bases separating them. The CDR3 length is 14 residues. From germline, CDR1 is SGHRS and CDR2 YFSETQ. The CDR3 DNA sequence: TGCGCCAGCAGCCGACTAGCGAACACCGGGGAGCTGTTTTTT. Its protein product is CASSRLANTGELFF.

The rearrangement uses TRBV5-6 and TRBJ1-3; D possibly corresponds to TRBD1 (5 bases). Trimming took 4 bases from V and 2 from J, leaving 10 bases between them. This CDR3 comprises 14 residues. Germline lookup yields CDR1 SGHDT and CDR2 YYEEEE. This CDR3 reads CASSLRVAGNTIYF. The CDR3 DNA follows: TGTGCCAGCAGCCTCAGGGTGGCTGGAAACACCATATATTTT.

The DNA of the CDR3 is TGTGCCAGCAGCTTAAGGACCCACGAGCAGTACTTC. It yields the protein CASSLRTHEQYF. The chain carries TRBV13 and TRBJ2-7; D remains ambiguous. This CDR3 comprises 12 residues. Trimming pared 2 bases from V and 5 bases from J, leaving 7 bases between. Germline V CDR1 and CDR2: PRHDT, FYEKMQ (reference sequence).

The rearrangement links TRBV5-1 to TRBJ2-7, with D perhaps matching TRBD2 (6 bases). Trimming cost V 4 bases and J 0 bases, with 11 bases left between them. The germline gives CDR1 SGHRS, CDR2 YFSETQ. This CDR3 region has 14 residues. CDR3 region: CASSPRDFSYEQYF. The CDR3 region has the DNA TGCGCCAGCAGCCCCCGGGACTTCTCCTACGAGCAGTACTTC.

In this sample, this clone turned up once. The rearrangement uses TRBV7-3 and TRBJ2-3, with TRBD2 matching 7 bases. The V and J ends lost 2 bases and 4 bases, in that order; junction bases with no gene match: 3. The CDR3 is 14 amino acids. Looked up from germline, CDR1 is SGHTA and CDR2 is FQGTGA. CDR3 nucleotide sequence: TGTGCCAGCAGCTTAGCTAGCGGCGCAGATACGCAGTATTTT. Translated: CASSLASGADTQYF.

The chain recombines TRBV7-2 with TRBJ2-1; no reliable D call. Germline lookup yields CDR1 SGHTA and CDR2 FQGNSA. V was cut by 5 bases and J by 0 bases, with 11 bases left in between. The CDR3 length is 15 residues. The chain's CDR3 is CASSQNKISYNEQFF. The CDR3 DNA sequence: TGTGCCAGCAGCCAAAATAAGATCTCCTACAATGAGCAGTTCTTC.

V gene TRBV6-5 combines with J gene TRBJ2-5; D possibly corresponds to TRBD2 (6 bases). The V end was cut by 2 bases, the J end by 7 bases, with 17 bases between. Germline V gene sequence: CDR1 MNHEY, CDR2 SVGAGI. The CDR3 runs to 15 residues. For the CDR3, the DNA is TGTGCCAGCAGTTACGCACCTGGTTTGGGGGGGACCCAGTACTTC. Protein sequence: CASSYAPGLGGTQYF.

J is TRBJ2-7 and V is TRBV27; 10 bases are shared with TRBD1. Germline V gene lookup returns CDR1 MNHEY and CDR2 SMNVEV (reference sequence). This CDR3 contains 15 residues. J gave up 3 bases and V 3 bases, and 5 bases lay outside the gene matches. The CDR3 is CASSFQTGGIYEQYF. As DNA, the CDR3 is TGTGCCAGCAGTTTCCAGACAGGGGGCATCTACGAGCAGTACTTC.

The rearrangement joins TRBV5-4 to TRBJ1-4, with D tentatively TRBD1 (5 bases). Germline values: CDR1 SGHNT, CDR2 YYREEE (reference sequence). V was shortened by 2 bases and J by 4 bases, with 12 bases between the two germline ends. This CDR3 has 15 residues. The CDR3 loop reads CASSLRLGGNEKLFF. The CDR3 DNA reads TGTGCCAGCAGCTTACGACTGGGGGGTAATGAAAAACTGTTTTTT. Based on the CDR3 plus reference TRBV5-4 and TRBJ1-4, the full variable domain is ETGVTQSPTHLIKTRGQQVTLRCSSQSGHNTVSWYQQALGQGPQFIFQYYREEENGRGNFPPRFSGLQFPNYSSELNVNALELDDSALYLCASSLRLGGNEKLFFGSGTQLSVL.

In regard to this clone: Other DNA sequences in the sample encode the same CDR3. The chain couples TRBV6-1 to TRBJ2-7; 12 bases align to TRBD2. CDR3 length equals 13 residues. The germline V gene encodes CDR1 MNHNS and CDR2 SASEGT. Unmatched junction bases numbered 1, after V lost 6 bases and J lost 4 bases. The CDR3 protein is CASRTSGSYEQYF. The CDR3 DNA sequence: TGTGCCAGCAGGACTAGCGGGAGTTACGAGCAGTACTTC.

The chain joins TRBV2 to TRBJ2-2; D might be TRBD2 (5 bases). CDR3 size: 13 residues. CDR1 is SNHLY, CDR2 FYNNEI, per germline. V lost 5 bases and J lost 5, with 9 bases in between. For the CDR3, the DNA is TGTGCCAGCAGTAGGACTTCTACCGGGGAGCTGTTTTTT. Translation gives CASSRTSTGELFF.